This T cell receptor beta chain was retrieved from a study of CD8 T cells in Susac syndrome. Random hexamers were used to reverse transcribe roughly 0.45 to 1 ug of RNA. TCRdb re-called the immunoSEQ multiplex PCR reads with MiXCR, one entry per CDR3 protein. The table has 150,000 to 200,000 distinct CDR3 sequences, about 95% seen once. With 2 bases clipped from V and 4 bases from J, the junction kept 12 bases outside the gene matches. The CDR3 length is 17 residues. CDR1 and CDR2 (germline): GTSNPN, SVGIG (reference sequence). This TCR derives from a human donor in good health. Source material: CD4+ T cells from PBMCs. J is TRBJ2-1 and V is TRBV30, with 9 bases lining up with TRBD2. The CDR3 nucleotides read TGTGCCTGGAGTCCGGGGTGGGGACTAGCAGCGTACAATGAGCAGTTCTTC. It codes for CAWSPGWGLAAYNEQFF.